This T cell receptor (beta chain) was profiled in a study of blood T cell repertoires in COVID-19 (dated by TCRdb to 2019 to 2021). For context, the study as a whole: Samples covering the acute and convalescent phases of COVID-19 were provided by collaborators in the United States, Italy and Spain. Samples were obtained from the ongoing ImmuneRACE study (first 160 participants) and from 1,000 to 1,500 subjects provided by 6 global collaborators. The dataset comprised deeply sampled blood TCRbeta repertoires from subjects exposed to, actively infected with, or recovered from COVID-19. The prospective study material was composed of cDNA or gDNA derived from T cells, B-cell-depleted T cells, or PBMCs. A de-identified subject ID, COVID-19 status, age in years and sex were almost always included in the sample metadata. Where available, HLA class I and class II types were taken from metadata supplied by the sample provider and were not determined by assay-based typing. A freely available public database, intended as a resource for researchers studying the immune response to SARS-CoV-2, is where the repertoires were released. Results and caveats for the whole study, not just this receptor: Clinical and demographic metadata were provided uncurated, with the amount varying by source and participant.

CDR1 MNHEY and CDR2 SVGEGT are derived from the germline V gene. V loses 4 bases, J loses 1 base, and the germline ends lie 13 bases apart. There are 15 amino acids in the CDR3, from cysteine to phenylalanine inclusive. The read is trimmed to its CDR3 DNA, 45 bases read in frame from base 1. TCRbeta CDR3 regions were amplified from genomic DNA by means of the immunoSEQ Assay, a bias-controlled multiplex PCR. Per the source publication's procedure: The number of nucleated cells in each sample was estimated by amplification of reference gene primers within the assay. Sequence reads were collapsed and filtered to measure the absolute abundance of every unique TCRbeta CDR3 rearrangement. For each sample, productive Simpson clonality was calculated as the square root of Simpson's diversity index across productive rearrangements. What TCRdb holds here is the immuneACCESS table cut down to in-frame rearrangements. Part of the clones is not present; checked against another copy, under half of the missing clones reflect an unresolved V gene, and the others are unexplained. The D gene and trimming were derived from the DNA, and the V and J assignments and clone size from that table. The sample records about 120,000 clones, around 79% of which are singletons. 2.3% of the sample is held by the ten biggest clonotypes.

Regarding this clone: The antigen it recognizes is unknown. No much larger clone exists at a distance of one base, and base qualities are not known.

Collaborating institutions collected whole blood in K2EDTA tubes following their own protocols. Collaborator samples were shipped for TCRbeta analysis as frozen whole blood, isolated PBMCs, or DNA extracted from either sample type. The sequence derives from a man between 65 and 85 years old with acute or convalescent COVID-19. The chain uses TRBV6-2 or TRBV6-3 and TRBJ1-1, and possibly TRBD1, on 6 matching bases. The sample comprised peripheral blood. The DNA sequence is TGTGCCAGCAGTTGGGGACACCTTGGGAACACTGAAGCTTTCTTT. Its translation reads: CASSWGHLGNTEAFF.